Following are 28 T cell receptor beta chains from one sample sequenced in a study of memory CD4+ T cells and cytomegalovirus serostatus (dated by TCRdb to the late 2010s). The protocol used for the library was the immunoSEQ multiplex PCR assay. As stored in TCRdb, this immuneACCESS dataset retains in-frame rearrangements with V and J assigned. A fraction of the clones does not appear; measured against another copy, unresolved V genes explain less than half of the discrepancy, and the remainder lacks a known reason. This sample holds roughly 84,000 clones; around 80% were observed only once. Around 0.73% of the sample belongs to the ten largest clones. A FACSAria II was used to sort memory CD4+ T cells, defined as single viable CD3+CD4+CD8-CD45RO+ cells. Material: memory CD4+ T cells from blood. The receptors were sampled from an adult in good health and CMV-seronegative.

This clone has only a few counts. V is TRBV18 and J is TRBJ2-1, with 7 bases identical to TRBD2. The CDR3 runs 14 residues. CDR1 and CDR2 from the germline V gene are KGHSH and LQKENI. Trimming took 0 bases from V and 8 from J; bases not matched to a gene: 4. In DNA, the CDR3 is TGTGCCAGCTCACCACCCCTAGCGGTGGATGAGCAGTTCTTC. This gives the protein CASSPPLAVDEQFF.

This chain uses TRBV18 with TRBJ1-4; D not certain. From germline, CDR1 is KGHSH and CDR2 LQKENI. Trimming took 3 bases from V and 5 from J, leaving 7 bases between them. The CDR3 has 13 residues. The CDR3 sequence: CASSPGLNEKLFF. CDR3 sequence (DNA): TGTGCCAGCTCACCTGGTTTGAATGAAAAACTGTTTTTT.

The DNA for the CDR3 is TGTGCCAGCAGCTTAGGGGCAGGGGGCGGCTACGAGCAGTACTTC. As protein: CASSLGAGGGYEQYF. The chain has TRBV11-2 and TRBJ2-7; 8 bases align to TRBD1. The CDR3 is made up of 15 amino acids. Germline lookup yields CDR1 SGHAT and CDR2 FQNNGV. V was clipped by 1 base and J by 3 bases; unmatched bases: 5. The variable domain in full, completed from reference TRBV11-2 and TRBJ2-7, reads EAGVAQSPRYKIIEKRQSVAFWCNPISGHATLYWYQQILGQGPKLLIQFQNNGVVDDSQLPKDRFSAERLKGVDSTLKIQPAKLEDSAVYLCASSLGAGGGYEQYFGPGTRLTVT.

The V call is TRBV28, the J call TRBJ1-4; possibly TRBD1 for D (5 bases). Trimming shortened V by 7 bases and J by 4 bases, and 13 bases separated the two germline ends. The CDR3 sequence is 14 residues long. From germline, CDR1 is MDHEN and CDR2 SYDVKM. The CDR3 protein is CASNTMGDNEKLFF. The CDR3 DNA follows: TGTGCCAGCAACACGATGGGGGATAATGAAAAACTGTTTTTT.

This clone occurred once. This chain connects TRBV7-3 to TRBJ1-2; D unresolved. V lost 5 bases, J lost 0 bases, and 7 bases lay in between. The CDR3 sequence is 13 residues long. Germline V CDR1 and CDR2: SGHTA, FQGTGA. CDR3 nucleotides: TGTGCCAGCAGCCCGGATACTAACTATGGCTACACCTTC. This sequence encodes CASSPDTNYGYTF.

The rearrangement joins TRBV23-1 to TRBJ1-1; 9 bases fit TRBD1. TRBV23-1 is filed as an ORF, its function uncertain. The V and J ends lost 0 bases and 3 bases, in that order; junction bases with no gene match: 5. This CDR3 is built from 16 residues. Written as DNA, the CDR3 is TGCGCCAGCAGTCAATCCTGGGACAGGGAATACACTGAAGCTTTCTTT. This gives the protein CASSQSWDREYTEAFF.

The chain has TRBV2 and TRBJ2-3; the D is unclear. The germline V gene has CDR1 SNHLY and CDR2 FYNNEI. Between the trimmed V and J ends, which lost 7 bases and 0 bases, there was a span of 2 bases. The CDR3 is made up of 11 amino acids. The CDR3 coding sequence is TGTGCCAGCACTAGCACAGATACGCAGTATTTT. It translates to CASTSTDTQYF.

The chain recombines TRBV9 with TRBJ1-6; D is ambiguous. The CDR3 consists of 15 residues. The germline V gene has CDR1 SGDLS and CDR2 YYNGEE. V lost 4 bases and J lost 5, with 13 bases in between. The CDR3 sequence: CASSTEDLDNSPLHF. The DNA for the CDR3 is TGTGCCAGCAGCACCGAGGACCTAGATAATTCACCCCTCCACTTT.

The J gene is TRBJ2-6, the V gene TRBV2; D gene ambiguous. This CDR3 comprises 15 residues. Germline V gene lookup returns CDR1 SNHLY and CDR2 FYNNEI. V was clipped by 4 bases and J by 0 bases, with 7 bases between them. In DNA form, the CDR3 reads TGTGCCAGCAGTGTGACGGCCTCTGGGGCCAACGTCCTGACTTTC. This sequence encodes CASSVTASGANVLTF.

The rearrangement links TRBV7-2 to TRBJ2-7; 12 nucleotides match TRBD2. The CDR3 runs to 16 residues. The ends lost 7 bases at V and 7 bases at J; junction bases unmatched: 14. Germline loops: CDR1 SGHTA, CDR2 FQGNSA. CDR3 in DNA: TGTGCCAGCACCGATCCTAGCGGGGGGGCCGCTGGTGAGCAGTACTTC. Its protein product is CASTDPSGGAAGEQYF.

As DNA, the CDR3 is TGTGCCAGCAAACCGGGATATGGAAACACCATATATTTT. Protein sequence: CASKPGYGNTIYF. The chain is built from TRBV27 and TRBJ1-3; no firm D call. This CDR3 comprises 13 residues. Trimming left V 7 bases short and J 3 bases short, with 10 bases between. Germline CDR1 MNHEY, CDR2 SMNVEV (reference sequence).

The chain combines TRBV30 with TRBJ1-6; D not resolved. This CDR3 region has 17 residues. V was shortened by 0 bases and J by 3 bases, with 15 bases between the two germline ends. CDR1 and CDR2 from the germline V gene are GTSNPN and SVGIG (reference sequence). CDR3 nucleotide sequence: TGTGCCTGGAGTGTCAAAGCTCCCGGCCTCTATAATTCACCCCTCCACTTT. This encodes CAWSVKAPGLYNSPLHF.

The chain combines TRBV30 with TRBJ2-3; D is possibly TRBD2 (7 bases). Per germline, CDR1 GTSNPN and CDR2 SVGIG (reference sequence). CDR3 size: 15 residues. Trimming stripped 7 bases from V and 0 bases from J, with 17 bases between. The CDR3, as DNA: TGTGCCTCGACGGGGGCTAGCGGTAGCACAGATACGCAGTATTTT. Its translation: CASTGASGSTDTQYF.

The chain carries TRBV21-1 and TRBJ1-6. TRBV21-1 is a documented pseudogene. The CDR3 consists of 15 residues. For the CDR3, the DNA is TGTGCCAGCAACATAGTCCGGGAACGCCATTCACCCCTCCACTTT. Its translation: CASNIVRERHSPLHF.

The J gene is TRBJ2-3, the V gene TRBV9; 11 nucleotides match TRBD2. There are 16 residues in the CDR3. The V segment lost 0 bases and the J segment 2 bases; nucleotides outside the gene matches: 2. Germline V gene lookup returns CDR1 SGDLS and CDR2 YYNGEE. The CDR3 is CASSVGLAGTTDTQYF. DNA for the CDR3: TGTGCCAGCAGCGTAGGACTAGCGGGGACCACAGATACGCAGTATTTT. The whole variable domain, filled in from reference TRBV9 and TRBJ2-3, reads DSGVTQTPKHLITATGQRVTLRCSPRSGDLSVYWYQQSLDQGLQFLIQYYNGEERAKGNILERFSAQQFPDLHSELNLSSLELGDSALYFCASSVGLAGTTDTQYFGPGTRLTVL.

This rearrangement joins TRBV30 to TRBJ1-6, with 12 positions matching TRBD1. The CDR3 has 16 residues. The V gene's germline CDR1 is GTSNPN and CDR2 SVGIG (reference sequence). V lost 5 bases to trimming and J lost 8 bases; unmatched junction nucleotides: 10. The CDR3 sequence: CAWEGTGGMFHSPLHF. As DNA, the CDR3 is TGTGCCTGGGAGGGGACAGGGGGCATGTTTCATTCACCCCTCCACTTT.

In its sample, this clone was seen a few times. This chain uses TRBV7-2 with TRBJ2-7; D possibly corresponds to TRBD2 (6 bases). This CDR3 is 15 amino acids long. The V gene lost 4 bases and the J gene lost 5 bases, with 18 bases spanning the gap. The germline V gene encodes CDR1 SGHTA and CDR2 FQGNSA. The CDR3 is CASSSSPGPGDEQYF. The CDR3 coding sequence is TGTGCCAGCAGCTCCTCCCCGGGGCCGGGGGACGAGCAGTACTTC.

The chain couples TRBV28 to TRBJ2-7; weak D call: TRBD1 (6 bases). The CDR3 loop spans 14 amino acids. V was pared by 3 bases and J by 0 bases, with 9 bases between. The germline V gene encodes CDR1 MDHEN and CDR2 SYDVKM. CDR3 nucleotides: TGTGCCAGCAGTTTGGACAGTAGCTCCTACGAGCAGTACTTC. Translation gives CASSLDSSSYEQYF.

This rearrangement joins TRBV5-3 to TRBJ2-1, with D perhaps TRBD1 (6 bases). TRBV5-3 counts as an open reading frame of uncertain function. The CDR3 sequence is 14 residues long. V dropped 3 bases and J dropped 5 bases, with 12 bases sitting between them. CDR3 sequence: CARSWWTVNNEQFF. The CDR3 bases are TGTGCCAGAAGCTGGTGGACAGTGAACAATGAGCAGTTCTTC.

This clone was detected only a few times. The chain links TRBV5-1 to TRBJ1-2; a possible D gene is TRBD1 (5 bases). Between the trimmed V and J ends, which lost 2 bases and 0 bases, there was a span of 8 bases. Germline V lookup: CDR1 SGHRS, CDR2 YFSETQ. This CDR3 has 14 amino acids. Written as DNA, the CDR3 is TGCGCCAGCAGCTTAACAGGAGCTAACTATGGCTACACCTTC. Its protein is CASSLTGANYGYTF.

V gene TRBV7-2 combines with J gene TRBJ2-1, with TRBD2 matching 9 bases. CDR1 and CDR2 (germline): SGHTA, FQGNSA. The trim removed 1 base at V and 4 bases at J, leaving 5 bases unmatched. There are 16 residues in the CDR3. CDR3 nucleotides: TGTGCCAGCAGCTTAGTTCCGCGGGGGGGATACAATGAGCAGTTCTTC. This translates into CASSLVPRGGYNEQFF.

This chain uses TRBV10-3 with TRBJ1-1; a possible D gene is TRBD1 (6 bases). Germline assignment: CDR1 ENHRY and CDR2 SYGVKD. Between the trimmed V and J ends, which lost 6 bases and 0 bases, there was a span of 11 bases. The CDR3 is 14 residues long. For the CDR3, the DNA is TGTGCCATCAGAGAGACAGGCGTGAACACTGAAGCTTTCTTT. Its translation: CAIRETGVNTEAFF.

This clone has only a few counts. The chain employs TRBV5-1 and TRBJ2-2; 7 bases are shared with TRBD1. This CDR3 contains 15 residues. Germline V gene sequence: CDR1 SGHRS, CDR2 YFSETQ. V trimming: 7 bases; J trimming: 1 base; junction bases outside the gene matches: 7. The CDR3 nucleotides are TGCGCCAGCGAAAGGGGGACAGTGAACACCGGGGAGCTGTTTTTT. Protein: CASERGTVNTGELFF.

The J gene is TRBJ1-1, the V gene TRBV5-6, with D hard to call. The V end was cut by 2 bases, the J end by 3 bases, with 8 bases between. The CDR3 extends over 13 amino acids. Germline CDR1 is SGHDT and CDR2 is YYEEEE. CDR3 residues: CASSFRPDTEAFF. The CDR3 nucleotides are TGTGCCAGCAGCTTCCGCCCTGACACTGAAGCTTTCTTT.

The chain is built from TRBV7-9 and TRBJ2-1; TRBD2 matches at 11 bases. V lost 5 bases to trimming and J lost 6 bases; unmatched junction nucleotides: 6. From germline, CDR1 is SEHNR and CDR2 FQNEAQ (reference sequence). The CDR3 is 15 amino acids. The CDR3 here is CASSATSGVGNEQFF. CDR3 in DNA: TGTGCCAGCAGCGCGACTAGCGGGGTCGGCAATGAGCAGTTCTTC.

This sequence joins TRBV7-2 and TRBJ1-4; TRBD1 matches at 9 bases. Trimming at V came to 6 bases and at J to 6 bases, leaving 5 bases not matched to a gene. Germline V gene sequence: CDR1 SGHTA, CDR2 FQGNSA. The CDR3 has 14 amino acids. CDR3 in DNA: TGTGCCAGCAGTAAGGGACAGGGATATGAAAAACTGTTTTTT. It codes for CASSKGQGYEKLFF.

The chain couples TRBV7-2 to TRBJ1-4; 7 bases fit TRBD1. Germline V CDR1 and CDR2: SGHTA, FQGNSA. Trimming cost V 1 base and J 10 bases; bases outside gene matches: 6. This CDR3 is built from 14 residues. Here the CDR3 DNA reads TGTGCCAGCAGCTTAGGCAGGGGGAGTACAAAACTGTTTTTT. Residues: CASSLGRGSTKLFF.

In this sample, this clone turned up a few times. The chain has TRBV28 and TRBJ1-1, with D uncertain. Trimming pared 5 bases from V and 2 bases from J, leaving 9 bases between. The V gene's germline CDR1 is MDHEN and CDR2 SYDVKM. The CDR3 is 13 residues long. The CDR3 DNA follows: TGTGCCAGCAGTCCGGGCCGTAACACTGAAGCTTTCTTT. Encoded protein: CASSPGRNTEAFF.